These 17 T cell receptor beta chains were sequenced from one sample in a study of technical replicates of blood from several donors. Measured with immunoSEQ multiplex PCR; TCRdb has only the in-frame clones, and not every one. The sample shows around 90,000 clones, approximately 94% of them seen only once. The sequencing input was T cells isolated from PBMCs. The receptors originated from a human donor in good health.

This chain uses TRBV7-3 with TRBJ1-1, with TRBD1 identical over 7 bases. There are 16 residues in the CDR3. V shed 2 bases and J 10 bases; nucleotides not matched to a gene: 16. The germline gives CDR1 SGHTA, CDR2 FQGTGA. The CDR3 DNA reads as TGTGCCAGCAGCTTAGGGCCCCCGGGACAGTCTATCCCAGCTTTCTTT. This sequence encodes CASSLGPPGQSIPAFF.

The V call is TRBV7-6, the J call TRBJ1-2; the D gene is possibly TRBD1 (6 bases). The CDR3 runs 16 residues. CDR1 and CDR2 from the germline V gene are SGHVS and FNYEAQ. V lost 1 base and J 2 bases, leaving 14 bases between the germline ends. CDR3 DNA: TGTGCCAGCAGCTTAGGGGACGGTGGGGGCAACTATGGCTACACCTTC. Its protein product is CASSLGDGGGNYGYTF.

The count of this clone is one. The rearrangement uses TRBV27 and TRBJ2-3; possibly TRBD1 for D (5 bases). The CDR3 length is 18 residues. Germline CDR1 MNHEY, CDR2 SMNVEV (reference sequence). Trimming took off 5 bases at V and 3 bases at J, with 24 bases between the two ends. The CDR3 DNA reads TGTGCCAGCAGTCCGATGCCCCCCAGGGAATACAGGACAGATACGCAGTATTTT. The encoded protein is CASSPMPPREYRTDTQYF.

The chain links TRBV6-5 to TRBJ1-2, with D hard to call. Trimming left V 6 bases short and J 4 bases short, with 15 bases between. The CDR3 spans 14 residues. CDR1 is MNHEY, CDR2 SVGAGI, per germline. Here the CDR3 DNA reads TGTGCCAGCAGCCCCCCCTCCCTCTTCTATGGCTACACCTTC. This sequence encodes CASSPPSLFYGYTF.

This chain uses TRBV9 with TRBJ1-4; 7 nucleotides match TRBD1. The CDR3 sequence is 15 residues long. From germline, CDR1 is SGDLS and CDR2 YYNGEE. Losses at the gene ends were 3 bases for V and 7 bases for J; bases not matched to a gene: 9. Here the CDR3 reads CASSAQTGLAEKLFF. The CDR3 DNA reads as TGTGCCAGCAGCGCACAGACAGGGCTGGCTGAAAAACTGTTTTTT.

The V and J genes are TRBV4-1 and TRBJ2-3, with 14 positions matching TRBD2. Germline loops: CDR1 MGHRA, CDR2 YSYEKL. V dropped 4 bases and J dropped 11; count of bases not matched to a gene: 5. CDR3 length: 14 residues. The CDR3 protein is CASSPGTSGSWQYF. The CDR3 bases are TGCGCCAGCAGCCCAGGGACTAGCGGGAGTTGGCAGTATTTT.

V gene TRBV6-1 combines with J gene TRBJ2-3, with 8 bases identical to TRBD1. J was trimmed by 0 bases and V by 2 bases; bases with no gene match: 4. Germline V gene lookup returns CDR1 MNHNS and CDR2 SASEGT. The CDR3 covers 16 residues. The CDR3 is CASSEWDRSSTDTQYF. CDR3 DNA sequence: TGTGCCAGCAGTGAATGGGACAGGTCTAGCACAGATACGCAGTATTTT.

The chain joins TRBV7-3 to TRBJ2-3, with D possibly being TRBD2 (6 bases). The CDR3 is 15 amino acids. Germline CDR1 is SGHTA and CDR2 is FQGTGA. V dropped 5 bases and J dropped 4 bases, with 16 bases sitting between them. CDR3 bases: TGTGCCAGCAGCCTCTCAGAGTGGGGGGCAGATACGCAGTATTTT. This codes for CASSLSEWGADTQYF.

This clone has just one count. The chain has TRBV27 and TRBJ2-2; 7 nucleotides line up with TRBD1. With 4 bases clipped from V and 1 base from J, the junction kept 3 bases outside the gene matches. This CDR3 is built from 15 residues. From germline, CDR1 is MNHEY and CDR2 SMNVEV (reference sequence). CDR3 DNA: TGTGCCAGCAGTTACAGGACAGGGAACACCGGGGAGCTGTTTTTT. Its protein is CASSYRTGNTGELFF.

V usage is TRBV7-3 and J usage is TRBJ1-1, with TRBD1 as a possible D gene (6 bases). The CDR3 totals 14 residues. V lost 1 base to trimming and J lost 8 bases, with 14 bases between them. CDR1 SGHTA and CDR2 FQGTGA come from the germline V gene. CDR3 coding DNA: TGTGCCAGCAGCTTAAATGCGGGGGCCGGGGAAGCTTTCTTT. It encodes CASSLNAGAGEAFF.

This clone was counted a few times. CDR3 bases: TGTGCCAGCACCAGGGACAGGATGGGCGAAAAACTGTTTTTT. The encoded protein is CASTRDRMGEKLFF. The V call is TRBV5-4, the J call TRBJ1-4; 8 bases map to TRBD1. Germline lookup yields CDR1 SGHNT and CDR2 YYREEE (reference sequence). This CDR3 is built from 14 residues. J gave up 8 bases and V 6 bases, and 9 bases lay outside the gene matches.

This sequence joins TRBV9 and TRBJ1-1; D remains unclear. The CDR3 sequence is 17 residues long. From germline, CDR1 is SGDLS and CDR2 YYNGEE. The V gene lost 0 bases and the J gene lost 0 bases, with 15 bases spanning the gap. The CDR3 here is CASSVDPPGGLNTEAFF. DNA of the CDR3: TGTGCCAGCAGCGTAGATCCCCCTGGCGGCTTGAACACTGAAGCTTTCTTT.

This chain joins TRBV12-5 and TRBJ1-1; weak D call: TRBD1 (6 bases). The CDR3 has 12 residues. Germline V gives CDR1 LGHNT, CDR2 FRNRAP. V was trimmed by 7 bases and J by 8 bases, leaving 14 bases between them. This chain's CDR3 is CASARQEPEAFF. CDR3 in DNA: TGTGCTAGTGCCAGACAGGAACCCGAAGCTTTCTTT. The complete variable domain, with remaining parts taken from reference TRBV12-5 and TRBJ1-1, reads DARVTQTPRHKVTEMGQEVTMRCQPILGHNTVFWYRQTMMQGLELLAYFRNRAPLDDSGMPKDRFSAEMPDATLATLKIQPSEPRDSAVYFCASARQEPEAFFGQGTRLTVV.

The chain is built from TRBV5-4 and TRBJ1-1, with D unclear. The CDR3 contains 12 residues. V lost 5 bases, J lost 6 bases, and 11 bases lay in between. The germline V gene encodes CDR1 SGHNT and CDR2 YYREEE (reference sequence). The CDR3 DNA reads as TGTGCCAGCAGGGGGAGAGGACCTGAAGCTTTCTTT. This sequence encodes CASRGRGPEAFF.

This clone turned up a few times. J is TRBJ2-3 and V is TRBV9, with a tentative D call TRBD2 (6 bases). V dropped 4 bases and J dropped 5 bases, with 14 bases sitting between them. Germline V gene data show CDR1 as SGDLS and CDR2 as YYNGEE. The CDR3 consists of 14 residues. This chain's CDR3 is CASSPRAGGDTQYF. CDR3 sequence (DNA): TGTGCCAGCAGCCCTCGAGCGGGCGGAGATACGCAGTATTTT.

The chain links TRBV7-3 to TRBJ1-2; no clear D gene. Trimming cost V 0 bases and J 0 bases, with 11 bases left between them. Germline V gives CDR1 SGHTA, CDR2 FQGTGA. CDR3 length: 16 amino acids. The CDR3 loop reads CASSLTYVNSNYGYTF. The CDR3 DNA is TGTGCCAGCAGCTTAACGTACGTCAACTCTAACTATGGCTACACCTTC.

This CDR3 reads CASSPRDRGPDTQYF. CDR3 DNA sequence: TGCGCCAGCAGCCCCCGGGACAGGGGACCAGATACGCAGTATTTT. The J gene is TRBJ2-3, the V gene TRBV4-1; the match to TRBD1 covers 10 bases. Per the germline V gene, CDR1 is MGHRA and CDR2 is YSYEKL. This CDR3 comprises 15 residues. After removal of 4 bases from V and 4 bases from J, the junction contained 5 bases not matched to a gene.